This is a list of T cell receptor beta chains from one sample in a study of blood T cells in healthy people across ages. MiXCR, run by TCRdb on the 5' RACE reads, gives a single entry per CDR3 protein. Here the sample spans about 1 million distinct CDR3 sequences, 40% to 55% being singletons. Specimen: blood. The receptor source for this set is a woman aged 60-70 years in good health. Each CDR3 is given with its conserved first and last residue. A D gene is named only where the DNA matches it firmly. Some rows mark clone size as missing; the rest say once, few, many or name a class of expanded clone.

TRBJ2-5,.,TRBD2,TRBV3-1,CASRQLAVQETQYF,TGTGCCAGCAGGCAACTAGCGGTTCAAGAGACCCAGTACTTC
TRBJ1-6,.,.,TRBV6-5,CASSLGQHNYNSPLHF,TGTGCCAGCAGTTTGGGCCAGCACAACTATAATTCACCCCTCCACTTT
TRBJ2-1,once,.,TRBV12-3/TRBV12-4,CASSLVGLVVEQFF,TGTGCCAGCAGTTTAGTAGGCCTAGTCGTTGAGCAGTTCTTC
TRBJ2-3,.,.,TRBV20-1,CSAPARVASTDTQYF,TGCAGTGCGCCCGCCAGAGTTGCTAGCACAGATACGCAGTATTTT
TRBJ2-5,.,.,TRBV6-2/TRBV6-3,CASSPPPGLSQETQYF,TGTGCCAGCAGCCCACCCCCGGGACTGAGCCAAGAGACCCAGTACTTC
TRBJ1-2,.,.,TRBV28,CAGTYLGGASGYTF,TGTGCCGGCACCTACCTGGGGGGGGCTAGCGGCTACACCTTC
TRBJ2-7,few,TRBD2,TRBV11-2,CASSPVAGAYSYEQYF,TGTGCCAGCAGCCCAGTAGCGGGAGCTTACTCCTACGAGCAGTACTTC
TRBJ2-7,few,.,TRBV5-1,CASKKRGSRQESYEQYF,TGCGCCAGCAAAAAACGTGGTTCCCGACAGGAGTCCTACGAGCAGTACTTC
TRBJ2-7,.,TRBD1,TRBV6-1,CASSDYRGLYEQYF,TGTGCCAGCAGTGACTACAGGGGTCTCTACGAGCAGTACTTC
TRBJ1-2,few,TRBD1,TRBV7-9,CASSPLAPGQGDRYGYTF,TGTGCCAGCAGCCCCCTCGCACCGGGACAGGGGGATCGGTATGGCTACACCTTC
TRBJ1-5,once,.,TRBV20-1,CSARSVDNQPQHF,TGCAGTGCTAGGAGCGTTGACAATCAGCCCCAGCATTTT
TRBJ2-3,.,TRBD2,TRBV5-1,CASRDSGRSLTDTQYF,TGCGCCAGCAGGGACAGCGGGAGGTCTCTCACAGATACGCAGTATTTT
TRBJ2-6,few,.,TRBV7-8,CASSNRQSSGANVLTF,TGTGCCAGCAGCAACCGCCAGAGCTCTGGGGCCAACGTCCTGACTTTC
TRBJ2-3,few,.,TRBV28,CASSGGQGLYTDTQYF,TGTGCCAGCAGCGGGGGGCAGGGCCTTTACACAGATACGCAGTATTTT
TRBJ2-1,.,.,TRBV4-1,CASSQQALYNEQFF,TGCGCCAGCAGCCAACAAGCGCTCTACAATGAGCAGTTCTTC
TRBJ1-2,.,.,TRBV20-1,CSASRTNYGYTF,TGCAGTGCATCCAGGACTAACTATGGCTACACCTTC
TRBJ1-2,.,TRBD1,TRBV11-2,CASSLGIQGGIYTF,TGTGCCAGCAGCTTAGGGATCCAGGGGGGGATCTACACCTTC
TRBJ2-7,.,.,TRBV21-1,CASSIRQGGCHEQYF,TGTGCCAGCAGTATTCGACAGGGAGGTTGCCACGAGCAGTACTTC
TRBJ2-1,.,TRBD2,TRBV7-6,CASSLIAGDPSVNEQFF,TGTGCCAGCAGCTTGATAGCGGGAGACCCCTCGGTCAATGAGCAGTTCTTC
TRBJ2-3,.,.,TRBV5-1,CASSLATSSTDTQYF,TGCGCCAGCAGCTTGGCGACGTCTAGCACAGATACGCAGTATTTT
TRBJ2-7,.,TRBD1,TRBV29-1,CSVGGTGGHYEQYF,TGCAGCGTTGGGGGGACAGGGGGCCACTACGAGCAGTACTTC
TRBJ2-5,few,TRBD2,TRBV20-1,CSAKGAGGSETQYF,TGCAGTGCTAAAGGAGCGGGAGGGAGCGAGACCCAGTACTTC
TRBJ2-7,.,.,TRBV29-1,CSVGRAGAGSYEQYF,TGCAGCGTTGGAAGGGCCGGGGCAGGGTCCTACGAGCAGTACTTC
TRBJ2-7,many,.,TRBV5-1,CASSLAGTNYEQYF,TGCGCCAGCAGCTTGGCTGGGACCAACTACGAGCAGTACTTC
TRBJ2-2,once,.,TRBV6-2/TRBV6-3,CASRLRQGAWGGPNTGELFF,TGTGCCAGCAGACTTCGGCAGGGGGCTTGGGGGGGCCCGAACACCGGGGAGCTGTTTTTT
TRBJ2-7,.,.,TRBV20-1,CSAKTTLSYEQYF,TGCAGTGCTAAGACGACCCTAAGTTACGAGCAGTACTTC
TRBJ2-5,.,TRBD2,TRBV6-1,CASTPRSGGGLAGGEQYF,TGTGCCAGCACCCCGCGTAGCGGCGGAGGTCTAGCGGGAGGAGAGCAGTACTTC
TRBJ2-3,few,TRBD2,TRBV2,CARVSGRGPDTQYF,TGTGCCAGAGTTAGCGGGAGGGGCCCAGATACGCAGTATTTT
TRBJ2-3,.,.,TRBV28,CASRSIGDTQYF,TGTGCCAGCAGATCAATCGGGGATACGCAGTATTTT
TRBJ2-1,.,TRBD2,TRBV24-1,CATSALAGYNEQFF,TGTGCCACTAGTGCGCTAGCGGGGTACAATGAGCAGTTCTTC
TRBJ2-7,few,.,TRBV12-5,CASGLVRGYEQYF,TGTGCTAGTGGTTTGGTACGGGGGTACGAGCAGTACTTC
TRBJ2-7,few,.,TRBV2,CASRHGTYEQYF,TGTGCCAGCCGACACGGAACCTACGAGCAGTACTTC
TRBJ2-6,.,.,TRBV6-5,CASSYDTSSGANVLTF,TGTGCCAGCAGTTACGACACCAGCTCTGGGGCCAACGTCCTGACTTTC
TRBJ2-4,few,.,TRBV11-2,CASSPIRQPIQYF,TGTGCCAGCAGCCCCATAAGGCAACCCATTCAGTACTTC
TRBJ1-1,.,.,TRBV10-3,CAISEARGATEAFF,TGTGCCATCAGTGAGGCGAGGGGTGCGACTGAAGCTTTCTTT
TRBJ2-1,few,.,TRBV7-6,CASSTSSNEQFF,TGTGCCAGCAGCACTAGCTCAAATGAGCAGTTCTTC
TRBJ1-1,few,.,TRBV12-3/TRBV12-4,CASRLSIPADEAFF,TGTGCCAGCAGGCTCTCAATCCCGGCCGATGAAGCTTTCTTT
TRBJ2-5,.,.,TRBV2,CASRGRGGGETQYF,TGTGCCAGCAGGGGCCGGGGAGGTGGGGAGACCCAGTACTTC
TRBJ2-7,.,.,TRBV20-1,CRAGQSSYEQYF,TGCAGAGCGGGACAGAGCTCCTACGAGCAGTACTTC
TRBJ2-5,.,TRBD2,TRBV20-1,CNARTSGKETQYF,TGCAATGCTAGGACTAGCGGTAAAGAGACCCAGTACTTC
TRBJ2-3,.,TRBD2,TRBV3-1,CASSPPPGTSGTDTRYF,TGTGCCAGCAGCCCACCTCCCGGGACTAGCGGAACAGATACGCGGTATTTT
TRBJ2-7,many,.,TRBV11-2,CASSRNYEQYF,TGTGCCAGCAGCCGTAACTACGAGCAGTACTTC
TRBJ2-1,.,TRBD2,TRBV12-3/TRBV12-4,CASSPTLAGIGDNEQFF,TGTGCCAGCAGTCCTACCCTAGCGGGAATCGGGGACAATGAGCAGTTCTTC